This T cell receptor (beta chain) was documented in a study of T cell changes during pregnancy in multiple sclerosis. V was trimmed by 3 bases and J by 2 bases, leaving 12 bases between them. Per the germline V gene, CDR1 is MGHRA and CDR2 is YSYEKL. The CDR3 spans 15 residues. Data came from immunoSEQ multiplex PCR; TCRdb stores just in-frame clones and leaves some out. The data contain about 48,000 clones, around 94% of them seen just once; the ten biggest clones take up about 0.94%. The chain links TRBV4-1 to TRBJ2-3, with a tentative D call TRBD2 (5 bases). The source was CD4+ T cells from peripheral blood mononuclear cells, collected in the second trimester of pregnancy. The sequence derives from a female donor in good health, enrolled as a control in a pregnancy study. The CDR3 sequence: CASSQGLAPTDTQYF. CDR3 nucleotide sequence: TGCGCCAGCAGCCAGGGCCTAGCACCCACAGATACGCAGTATTTT.